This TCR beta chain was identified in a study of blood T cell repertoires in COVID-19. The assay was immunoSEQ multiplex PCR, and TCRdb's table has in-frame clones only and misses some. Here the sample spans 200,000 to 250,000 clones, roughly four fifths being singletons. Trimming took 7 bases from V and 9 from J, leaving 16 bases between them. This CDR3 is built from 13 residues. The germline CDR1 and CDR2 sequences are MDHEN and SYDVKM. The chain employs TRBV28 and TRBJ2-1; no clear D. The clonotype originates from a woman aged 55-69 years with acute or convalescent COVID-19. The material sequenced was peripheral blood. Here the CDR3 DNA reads TGTGCCAGCACTAGTTATGGTATCGGTGAGCAGTTCTTC. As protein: CASTSYGIGEQFF.